This T cell receptor (beta chain) was identified during a study of T cell responses to AZD1222 COVID-19 vaccine. Per the germline V gene, CDR1 is GTSNPN and CDR2 is SVGIG (reference sequence). The CDR3 contains 11 residues. V was shortened by 3 bases and J by 3 bases, with 6 bases between the two germline ends. As concerns this clone: This specimen includes other DNA sequences encoding the same CDR3.

Clones were sequenced by immunoSEQ multiplex PCR, and TCRdb holds only the in-frame ones, with some missing. The data contain 60,000 to 95,000 clones, around 87% of them singletons. Specimen: peripheral blood, collected 28 days after the second AZD1222 dose. This receptor was identified in an adult who received the AZD1222 COVID-19 vaccine. The J gene is TRBJ2-7, the V gene TRBV30; D unresolved. This CDR3 reads CAWSDHYEQYF. The CDR3, as DNA: TGTGCCTGGAGCGATCACTACGAGCAGTACTTC. Variable domain in full (rest from reference TRBV30 and TRBJ2-7): SQTIHQWPATLVQPVGSPLSLECTVEGTSNPNLYWYRQAAGRGLQLLFYSVGIGQISSEVPQNLSASRPQDRQFILSSKKLLLSDSGFYLCAWSDHYEQYFGPGTRLTVT.